The 30 T cell receptor beta chains below come from one sample, sequenced in a study of blood T cell repertoires in COVID-19. Method: immunoSEQ multiplex PCR; TCRdb's copy keeps in-frame clones and lacks some. This table holds about 24,000 clones, approximately 73% found once. The sequenced sample consisted of peripheral blood. All receptors derive from a human donor in a cohort sampled during active or convalescent COVID-19.

V and J are TRBV5-1 and TRBJ2-3; 7 bases are a match to TRBD1. The germline gives CDR1 SGHRS, CDR2 YFSETQ. The CDR3 is 17 residues long. After removal of 4 bases from V and 0 bases from J, the junction contained 11 bases not matched to a gene. DNA for the CDR3: TGCGCCAGCAGCCCCCGTGGGACAGCTCGTAGCACAGATACGCAGTATTTT. Protein product: CASSPRGTARSTDTQYF.

This clone has only a few counts. The chain employs TRBV7-2 and TRBJ1-3; no clear D. This CDR3 has 16 amino acids. Trimming cost V 0 bases and J 4 bases, with 13 bases left between them. Germline CDR1 SGHTA, CDR2 FQGNSA. CDR3 in amino acids: CASSLATGLRGNTIYF. The CDR3 region has the DNA TGTGCCAGCAGCTTAGCCACGGGTCTACGGGGAAACACCATATATTTT.

The chain couples TRBV27 to TRBJ2-6, with 9 bases lining up with TRBD1. The CDR3 runs to 15 residues. Germline CDR1 is MNHEY and CDR2 is SMNVEV (reference sequence). J gave up 1 base and V 5 bases, and 0 bases lay outside the gene matches. This chain's CDR3 is CASSGTGSGANVLTF. The CDR3 DNA follows: TGTGCCAGCAGTGGGACAGGGTCTGGGGCCAACGTCCTGACTTTC.

The V call is TRBV30, the J call TRBJ1-5; 8 bases match TRBD1. The V segment lost 3 bases and the J segment 2 bases; nucleotides outside the gene matches: 3. The CDR3 loop spans 14 amino acids. Germline V lookup: CDR1 GTSNPN, CDR2 SVGIG (reference sequence). Written as DNA, the CDR3 is TGTGCCTGGAGCTTGACAGGGGGCAATCAGCCCCAGCATTTT. As protein: CAWSLTGGNQPQHF.

The CDR3 region is CASSQVVYRGSHNQPQHF. The CDR3 nucleotides are TGCGCCAGCAGCCAAGTAGTATACAGGGGGTCTCACAATCAGCCCCAGCATTTT. The chain carries TRBV4-1 and TRBJ1-5; 8 bases align to TRBD1. V was clipped by 1 base and J by 3 bases; unmatched bases: 11. This CDR3 comprises 18 residues. Germline V CDR1 and CDR2: MGHRA, YSYEKL.

This chain links TRBV19 with TRBJ2-7, with TRBD2 matching over 8 bases. CDR3 length: 15 amino acids. Per germline, CDR1 LNHDA and CDR2 SQIVND (reference sequence). The V gene end was trimmed by 2 bases and the J gene end by 2 bases; junction bases not matched to a gene: 5. The CDR3 sequence is CASSISAGETYEQYF. The CDR3 DNA sequence: TGTGCCAGTAGTATATCAGCGGGGGAAACCTACGAGCAGTACTTC.

CDR3 sequence (DNA): TGTGCCTGGAGTTTTTTGGCGGGAGGTCTGGGCTACGAGCAGTACTTC. Protein sequence: CAWSFLAGGLGYEQYF. This chain connects TRBV30 to TRBJ2-7, with 8 bases fitting TRBD2. Trimming at V came to 2 bases and at J to 3 bases, leaving 12 bases not matched to a gene. This CDR3 is built from 16 residues. Germline V gene data show CDR1 as GTSNPN and CDR2 as SVGIG (reference sequence).

The chain uses TRBV18 and TRBJ2-1, with 7 bases fitting TRBD2. CDR3 length: 16 amino acids. Germline values: CDR1 KGHSH, CDR2 LQKENI. After removal of 2 bases from V and 8 bases from J, the junction contained 12 bases not matched to a gene. CDR3 in amino acids: CASSPDRAGSGYEQFF. CDR3 DNA sequence: TGTGCCAGCTCACCAGATCGAGCGGGGTCGGGCTATGAGCAGTTCTTC. Looking up the rest from reference TRBV18 and TRBJ2-1 gives the full variable domain: NAGVMQNPRHLVRRRGQEARLRCSPMKGHSHVYWYRQLPEEGLKFMVYLQKENIIDESGMPKERFSAEFPKEGPSILRIQQVVRGDSAAYFCASSPDRAGSGYEQFFGPGTRLTVL.

The chain combines TRBV5-1 with TRBJ2-7, with TRBD1 identical over 11 bases. The V segment lost 1 base and the J segment 5 bases; nucleotides outside the gene matches: 5. Germline assignment: CDR1 SGHRS and CDR2 YFSETQ. There are 15 residues in the CDR3. CDR3 DNA sequence: TGCGCCAGCAGCTTGCCCGGACAGGGGGCGGACGAGCAGTACGTC. This translates into CASSLPGQGADEQYV.

The gene calls are TRBV28 and TRBJ1-1; D uncertain. The CDR3 is made up of 13 amino acids. CDR1 MDHEN and CDR2 SYDVKM come from the germline V gene. The V end was cut by 5 bases, the J end by 4 bases, with 11 bases between. CDR3 sequence reads: CASSPITSTEAFF. The CDR3 coding sequence is TGTGCCAGCAGTCCCATCACGAGCACTGAAGCTTTCTTT.

The rearrangement joins TRBV3-1 (or the pseudogene TRBV3-2) to TRBJ1-5; D is ambiguous. Trimming shortened V by 3 bases and J by 0 bases, and 15 bases separated the two germline ends. The CDR3 is made up of 17 amino acids. Germline CDR1 LGHDT, CDR2 YNNKEL (reference sequence). The CDR3 sequence: CASSHAGPPYSNQPQHF. The CDR3 DNA reads as TGTGCCAGCAGCCACGCGGGCCCACCTTATAGCAATCAGCCCCAGCATTTT.

The chain joins TRBV29-1 to TRBJ1-2; 8 bases match TRBD1. The CDR3 covers 15 residues. The germline CDR1 and CDR2 sequences are SQVTM and ANQGSEA. Germline trimming cut 4 bases from V and 2 bases from J; bases unmatched to any gene: 9. CDR3 loop: CSVGVGQGSNYGYTF. CDR3 coding DNA: TGCAGCGTTGGGGTAGGACAGGGTAGCAACTATGGCTACACCTTC. Combining the CDR3 with reference TRBV29-1 and TRBJ1-2 gives the whole variable domain SAVISQKPSRDICQRGTSLTIQCQVDSQVTMMFWYRQQPGQSLTLIATANQGSEATYESGFVIDKFPISRPNLTFSTLTVSNMSPEDSSIYLCSVGVGQGSNYGYTFGSGTRLTVV.

The V and J genes are TRBV27 and TRBJ2-7; 8 bases match TRBD1. In germline, CDR1 is MNHEY, CDR2 SMNVEV (reference sequence). The CDR3 sequence is 12 residues long. J gave up 2 bases and V 6 bases, and 0 bases lay outside the gene matches. The CDR3 nucleotides are TGTGCCAGCAGGACAGGGGCCTACGAGCAGTACTTC. It translates to CASRTGAYEQYF.

The J gene is TRBJ1-1, the V gene TRBV6-5; D not resolved. V lost 2 bases and J lost 7, with 11 bases in between. Germline assignment: CDR1 MNHEY and CDR2 SVGAGI. The CDR3 runs to 13 residues. The CDR3, as DNA: TGTGCCAGCAGTTACAGAGGAGGCCTTGAAGCTTTCTTT. Translation: CASSYRGGLEAFF.

This clone was seen more than once but under ten times. The chain joins TRBV5-5 to TRBJ1-4; TRBD1 matches 7 bases. Germline CDR1 is SGHKS and CDR2 is YYEKEE (reference sequence). The trim removed 2 bases at V and 0 bases at J, leaving 4 bases unmatched. This CDR3 region has 16 residues. The CDR3 loop is CASSFEQGTTNEKLFF. The CDR3 DNA sequence: TGTGCCAGCAGCTTCGAACAGGGGACAACTAATGAAAAACTGTTTTTT.

This sequence joins TRBV5-1 and TRBJ1-1, with a tentative D call TRBD1 (5 bases). V dropped 4 bases and J dropped 4 bases, with 14 bases sitting between them. Germline V gene sequence: CDR1 SGHRS, CDR2 YFSETQ. The CDR3 loop spans 14 amino acids. CDR3 region: CASSVAGGVTEAFF. DNA of the CDR3: TGCGCCAGCAGCGTTGCCGGGGGGGTCACTGAAGCTTTCTTT.

Written as DNA, the CDR3 is TGTGCCAGCAGTTTATTAGGCCTAGCGGGGGGATCGAGCTCCTACGAGCAGTACTTC. Its translation: CASSLLGLAGGSSSYEQYF. V usage is TRBV28 and J usage is TRBJ2-7; 11 bases agree with TRBD2. V lost 1 base, J lost 0 bases, and 11 bases stayed unmatched. Germline CDR1 and CDR2: MDHEN and SYDVKM. The CDR3 is 19 amino acids.

Only a few counts were recorded for this clone. This same CDR3 is encoded by further DNA sequences in the sample. The genes are TRBV19 and TRBJ2-1, with a tentative D call TRBD2 (5 bases). The germline gives CDR1 LNHDA, CDR2 SQIVND (reference sequence). V shed 3 bases and J shed 9 bases, with 6 bases lying between them. The length of the CDR3 is 11 residues. The CDR3 DNA reads TGTGCCAGTAGTATTCGGGGTGAGCAGTTCTTC. This codes for CASSIRGEQFF.

By share of the sample, this clone is medium-sized (0.01 to 0.1%). V gene TRBV5-1 combines with J gene TRBJ1-2, with 8 positions matching TRBD1. The germline V gene has CDR1 SGHRS and CDR2 YFSETQ. The CDR3 is 15 amino acids. J lost 4 bases, V lost 4 bases, and 9 bases had no gene match. The CDR3 DNA reads TGCGCCAGCAGCGTAGGACAGGGAAGAGGCTATGGCTACACCTTC. Encoded protein: CASSVGQGRGYGYTF.

The rearrangement uses TRBV12-3 or TRBV12-4 and TRBJ2-1; maybe TRBD1 (5 bases). This CDR3 region has 12 residues. Trimming removed 1 base at V and 13 bases at J, with 11 bases between. CDR3 sequence reads: CASSLGAGYQFF. The CDR3, as DNA: TGTGCCAGCAGTTTAGGGGCAGGGTACCAGTTCTTC.

This clone was seen a handful of times. In the same sample, other DNA sequences code for this CDR3. This chain connects TRBV19 to TRBJ2-1; TRBD1 matches 7 bases. The CDR3 is 11 amino acids. Unmatched junction bases numbered 0, after V lost 3 bases and J lost 10 bases. Germline V gene sequence: CDR1 LNHDA, CDR2 SQIVND (reference sequence). The CDR3 coding sequence is TGTGCCAGTAGTATCAGGGGGGAGCAGTTCTTC. It translates to CASSIRGEQFF. Variable domain in full (rest from reference TRBV19 and TRBJ2-1): DGGITQSPKYLFRKEGQNVTLSCEQNLNHDAMYWYRQDPGQGLRLIYYSQIVNDFQKGDIAEGYSVSREKKESFPLTVTSAQKNPTAFYLCASSIRGEQFFGPGTRLTVL.

The rearrangement uses TRBV3-1 (or the pseudogene TRBV3-2) and TRBJ2-5; maybe TRBD2 (6 bases). Between the trimmed V and J ends, which lost 6 bases and 4 bases, there was a span of 9 bases. Per the germline V gene, CDR1 is LGHDT and CDR2 is YNNKEL (reference sequence). This CDR3 spans 12 amino acids. The CDR3 protein is CASRRGGETQYF. The CDR3 DNA sequence: TGTGCCAGCAGAAGGGGAGGAGAGACCCAGTACTTC.

This rearrangement joins TRBV20-1 to TRBJ2-2; no definite D call. The CDR3 runs 11 residues. Germline V lookup: CDR1 DFQATT, CDR2 SNEGSKA (reference sequence). V was shortened by 5 bases and J by 7 bases, with 8 bases between the two germline ends. The CDR3 spells CSAFRGGELFF. CDR3 nucleotide sequence: TGCAGTGCTTTCCGCGGCGGGGAGCTGTTTTTT.

This clone ranks as medium-sized (0.01 to 0.1%). The chain uses TRBV2 and TRBJ2-1; D is perhaps TRBD2 (6 bases). This CDR3 has 12 residues. The ends were cut back, 4 bases at V and 9 bases at J, with 10 bases in the middle. Germline V CDR1 and CDR2: SNHLY, FYNNEI. The CDR3 bases are TGTGCCAGCAGTGTAACCGGGGGTGAGCAGTTCTTC. It translates to CASSVTGGEQFF.

The chain is built from TRBV9 and TRBJ2-1, with 9 bases that match TRBD2. The V segment lost 2 bases and the J segment 4 bases; nucleotides outside the gene matches: 7. Germline V gives CDR1 SGDLS, CDR2 YYNGEE. This CDR3 spans 16 amino acids. DNA of the CDR3: TGTGCCAGCAGCGTTGTGACTAGCGGAGGTTACAATGAGCAGTTCTTC. This encodes CASSVVTSGGYNEQFF.

This chain uses TRBV6-5 with TRBJ2-7; TRBD1 agrees at 8 bases. This CDR3 spans 13 amino acids. Germline CDR1 reads MNHEY; CDR2 reads SVGAGI. Trimming removed 11 bases from V and 4 bases from J; junction bases left unmatched: 10. CDR3 protein: CAASRRQGYEQYV. The CDR3 DNA follows: TGTGCCGCAAGCCGGAGACAGGGGTACGAGCAGTACGTC.

J is TRBJ1-4 and V is TRBV5-1, with a possible D match to TRBD1 (5 bases). The CDR3 length is 16 residues. CDR1 is SGHRS and CDR2 is YFSETQ in the germline V gene. The ends were cut back, 4 bases at V and 3 bases at J, with 16 bases in the middle. The CDR3 DNA sequence: TGCGCCAGCAGCCCCTCGCTTTGGGGGGCTAATGAAAAACTGTTTTTT. The encoded protein is CASSPSLWGANEKLFF.

The V and J genes are TRBV5-5 and TRBJ1-1; D ambiguous. This CDR3 contains 11 residues. Germline CDR1 reads SGHKS; CDR2 reads YYEKEE (reference sequence). Trimming shortened V by 2 bases and J by 11 bases, and 10 bases separated the two germline ends. The CDR3 nucleotides are TGTGCCAGCAGCTTCACCAATCGGGCTTTCTTT. Protein product: CASSFTNRAFF.

This chain links TRBV7-9 with TRBJ2-6; TRBD1 might be the D (6 bases). V shed 1 base and J shed 2 bases, with 6 bases lying between them. CDR1 and CDR2 (germline): SEHNR, FQNEAQ (reference sequence). This CDR3 spans 15 amino acids. The DNA of the CDR3 is TGTGCCAGCAGCTTAGGGGGGCCTGGGGCCAACGTCCTGACTTTC. Translated, it gives CASSLGGPGANVLTF.

The rearrangement joins TRBV28 to TRBJ1-1; unclear D gene. The germline V gene encodes CDR1 MDHEN and CDR2 SYDVKM. This CDR3 comprises 13 residues. Trimming took 1 base from V and 4 from J, leaving 7 bases between them. The CDR3 here is CASSLSPPTEAFF. The CDR3 DNA sequence: TGTGCCAGCAGTTTATCTCCTCCCACTGAAGCTTTCTTT.